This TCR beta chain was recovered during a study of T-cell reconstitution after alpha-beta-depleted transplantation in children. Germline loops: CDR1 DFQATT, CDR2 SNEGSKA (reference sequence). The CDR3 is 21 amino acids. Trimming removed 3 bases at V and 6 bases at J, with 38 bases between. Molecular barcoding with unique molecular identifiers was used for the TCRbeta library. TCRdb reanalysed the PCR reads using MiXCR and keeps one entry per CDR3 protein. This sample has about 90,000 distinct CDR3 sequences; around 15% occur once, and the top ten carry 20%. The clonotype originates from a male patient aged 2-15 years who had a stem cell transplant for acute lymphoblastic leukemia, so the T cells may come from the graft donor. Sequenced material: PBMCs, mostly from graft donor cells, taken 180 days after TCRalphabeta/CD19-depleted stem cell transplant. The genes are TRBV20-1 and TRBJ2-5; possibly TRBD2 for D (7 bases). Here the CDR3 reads CSARGGAGVRDRGSVVKTQYF. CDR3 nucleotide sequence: TGCAGTGCTAGGGGGGGGGCGGGAGTTCGAGATAGGGGCAGTGTGGTGAAGACCCAGTACTTC.